This section outlines one TCR beta chain sequence together with its context. The CDR3 runs 17 residues. Germline V gene sequence: CDR1 KGHSH, CDR2 LQKENI. V was cut by 6 bases and J by 2 bases, with 19 bases left in between. These data belong to a study of blood T cell repertoires in COVID-19. Across the whole study: Spain, Italy and the United States supplied samples that represented acute and convalescent COVID-19. PBMCs, B-cell-depleted T cells, or T cells provided the cDNA or gDNA that made up the material.

Original methodology: Reference gene primer amplification gave estimated nucleated cell counts. Assay: immunoSEQ multiplex PCR; the TCRdb copy retains only in-frame clones and omits some. That table furnishes V, J and clone size, whereas the DNA furnished D and trimming. The table has some 99,000 clones, 70% to 90% seen once. This chain uses TRBV18 with TRBJ1-4, with D perhaps matching TRBD1 (5 bases). The clonotype originates from a woman aged 55-75 years with acute or convalescent COVID-19. The sequencing sample was made of peripheral blood. In DNA, the CDR3 is TGTGCCAGCTCCATATCGGGGCCCGGAGGGACTAATGAAAAACTGTTTTTT. It codes for CASSISGPGGTNEKLFF.